This is a list of T cell receptor beta chains from one sample in a study of blood T cell repertoires in COVID-19. Clones were read by immunoSEQ multiplex PCR, and TCRdb kept only the in-frame ones, dropping some. The data contain approximately 230,000 clones, around 89% of them singletons. Source material: peripheral blood. These receptors were obtained from a woman aged 30 to 39 with COVID-19, enrolled during active disease. CDR3s include the opening cysteine and the closing phenylalanine or tryptophan. The D gene is left open where the match is weak. The size entry is marked missing in some rows and otherwise reads once, few, many or a size class.

D gene	V gene	J gene	clone size	CDR3 DNA	CDR3 protein
-	TRBV24-1	TRBJ1-2	once	TGTGCCACCAGTGATTTGCTCCGCTATGGCTACACCTTC	CATSDLLRYGYTF
TRBD2	TRBV27	TRBJ2-1	-	TGTGCCAGCAGACGTCGGGCTAGCGGGAGTAATGAGCAGTTCTTC	CASRRRASGSNEQFF
-	TRBV2	TRBJ2-5	-	TGTGCCAGCAGTATATGGGGGGTCCAAGAGACCCAGTACTTC	CASSIWGVQETQYF
-	TRBV19	TRBJ1-6	few	TGTGCCAGTAGTTTCCAGGGTAATTCACCCCTCCACTTT	CASSFQGNSPLHF
TRBD1	TRBV15	TRBJ1-2	-	TGTGCCACCAGCAGAGAGACAGGGGCGGGCTATGGCTACACCTTC	CATSRETGAGYGYTF
-	TRBV6-5	TRBJ2-3	-	TGTGCCAGCAGTTACCGGGATACAGCCCACACAGATACGCAGTATTTT	CASSYRDTAHTDTQYF
TRBD2	TRBV4-1	TRBJ2-1	-	TGCGCCAGCAGCCAAGTACGAGCGGGGGGTGCCTACAATGAGCAGTTCTTC	CASSQVRAGGAYNEQFF
TRBD2	TRBV7-2	TRBJ2-1	-	TGTGCCAGCAGCTCCCGTAGCGGGAGGGTGTACAATGAGCAGTTCTTC	CASSSRSGRVYNEQFF
-	TRBV7-9	TRBJ1-2	-	TGTGCCAGCAGCTCCGAGGTTCGGAGAGGCTACACCTTC	CASSSEVRRGYTF
TRBD1	TRBV9	TRBJ2-1	-	TGTGCCAGCAGCGTAGGGACAGGGATTAATGAGCAGTTCTTC	CASSVGTGINEQFF
TRBD2	TRBV4-3	TRBJ2-1	once	TGCGCCAGCAGCACTAGCGCCAGCGGTTTAGGTGAGCAGTTCTTC	CASSTSASGLGEQFF
-	TRBV15	TRBJ2-1	once	TGTGCCACCGCGGGTGATGAGCAGTTCTTC	CATAGDEQFF
TRBD1	TRBV10-3	TRBJ1-5	-	TGTGCCATCAGTGAGTCACCGGGACAGGGGAATCAGCCCCAGCATTTT	CAISESPGQGNQPQHF
-	TRBV18	TRBJ1-1	-	TGTGCCAGCTCACCACAGATGACTACGAACACTGAAGCTTTCTTT	CASSPQMTTNTEAFF
-	TRBV12-3/TRBV12-4	TRBJ1-3	-	TGTGCCAGCAGTCCGGTAGCTGGAAACACCATATATTTT	CASSPVAGNTIYF
-	TRBV9	TRBJ2-6	-	TGTGCCAGCAGCGCGTGGAGGAGCTCTGGGGCCAACGTCCTGACTTTC	CASSAWRSSGANVLTF
-	TRBV25-1	TRBJ1-6	-	TGTGCCAGCAGTGAAGCGGGGTTTTCACCCCTCCACTTT	CASSEAGFSPLHF
-	TRBV7-2	TRBJ2-1	-	TGTGCCAGCAGCTTAAACGGGAATCATGAGCAGTTCTTC	CASSLNGNHEQFF
TRBD1	TRBV2	TRBJ1-5	few	TGTGCCAGCAGCCGGGACAGTTACAATCAGCCCCAGCATTTT	CASSRDSYNQPQHF
TRBD2	TRBV2	TRBJ2-5	-	TGTGCCAGCAGTGTAACTAGCGGGGTTAGGGAGACCCAGTACTTC	CASSVTSGVRETQYF
-	TRBV5-1	TRBJ2-7	-	TGCGCCAGCAGCTTGGACAGGTCGAGTAGCTCCTACGAGCAGTACTTC	CASSLDRSSSSYEQYF
-	TRBV2	TRBJ2-2	-	TGTGCCAGCAGTCGAGGCGGCACCGGGGAGCTGTTTTTT	CASSRGGTGELFF
-	TRBV11-3	TRBJ1-4	-	TGTGCCAGCAGCTTAGTGGGAGATAATGAAAAACTGTTTTTT	CASSLVGDNEKLFF
-	TRBV6-5	TRBJ1-5	-	TGTGCCAGCAGTTACTCGAAACAGGGCAATCAGCCCCAGCATTTT	CASSYSKQGNQPQHF
-	TRBV6-5	TRBJ1-5	-	TGTGCCAGCAGCCCGAGGGGGAATCAGCCCCAGCATTTT	CASSPRGNQPQHF
-	TRBV7-8	TRBJ1-5	-	TGTGCCAGCAGCCACAGGAGCCATCAGCCCCAGCATTTT	CASSHRSHQPQHF
-	TRBV3-1/TRBV3-2	TRBJ1-6	-	TGTGCCAGCAGTGTAACCCGTCGAACAGTAGGTTCACCCCTCCACTTT	CASSVTRRTVGSPLHF
TRBD1	TRBV2	TRBJ2-7	-	TGTGCCAGCAGCAGGGACAGGAATTACGAGCAGTACTTC	CASSRDRNYEQYF
-	TRBV29-1	TRBJ1-1	few	TGCAGCGCCGTGGACAGATCGAACACTGAAGCTTTCTTT	CSAVDRSNTEAFF
-	TRBV19	TRBJ2-5	-	TGTGCCAGTAGTTATCGTGCAGGGCTGGACGAGACCCAGTACTTC	CASSYRAGLDETQYF
TRBD1	TRBV5-1	TRBJ1-2	-	TGCGCCAGCAGCTGGACTACAGGGGGCCTATCCTATGGCTACACCTTC	CASSWTTGGLSYGYTF
TRBD2	TRBV11-2	TRBJ2-1	-	TGTGCCAGCAGCTTAGATATCCTAGCGGGGAACAATGAGCAGTTCTTC	CASSLDILAGNNEQFF
TRBD1	TRBV7-9	TRBJ1-5	-	TGTGCCAGCAGCTCGACAGGGGGCATGGCGCCCCAGCATTTT	CASSSTGGMAPQHF
-	TRBV5-1	TRBJ1-1	few	TGCGCCAGCAGCTTGGTGGGGGCGAGGACTGAAGCTTTCTTT	CASSLVGARTEAFF
TRBD2	TRBV2	TRBJ2-5	-	TGTGCCAGCAGGCCACTAGCGGGGGGCCCAAAATGGGAGACCCAGTACTTC	CASRPLAGGPKWETQYF
-	TRBV7-2	TRBJ1-2	-	TGTGCCAGCAGCTTAGCGTTCGACAGGACTCCCTATGGCTACACCTTC	CASSLAFDRTPYGYTF
TRBD2	TRBV10-3	TRBJ2-5	-	TGTGCCATCAGTCCCGGGACTAGCGGGGGGGTGGAGACCCAGTACTTC	CAISPGTSGGVETQYF
TRBD1	TRBV7-2	TRBJ2-7	-	TGTGCCAGCAGCCGGGACAGGCTCTACGAGCAGTACTTC	CASSRDRLYEQYF
TRBD2	TRBV6-6	TRBJ2-5	-	TGTGCCAGCAGTTACCCCGCTGGGGGGGAAGAGACCCAGTACTTC	CASSYPAGGEETQYF
-	TRBV6-6	TRBJ2-3	-	TGTGCCAGCAGTTACGGCAGGGCCACAGATACGCAGTATTTT	CASSYGRATDTQYF
-	TRBV25-1	TRBJ2-5	-	TGTGCCAGCAGTGACAGGACAAGTGGGGGGATGTACCAAGAGACCCAGTACTTC	CASSDRTSGGMYQETQYF